The 5 T cell receptor beta chains presented below share a single source sample, sequenced in a study of blood T cell repertoires in COVID-19. Assay used: immunoSEQ multiplex PCR; TCRdb lists only in-frame clones, some missing. The sample lists roughly 250,000 clones, 70% to 90% occurring once. Sequenced material: PBMCs or T cells enriched from blood (not recorded which). All receptors come from a woman aged 30 to 39 who had recovered from COVID-19.

The V and J genes are TRBV5-6 and TRBJ1-4; D unclear. Germline CDR1 SGHDT, CDR2 YYEEEE. The CDR3 totals 15 residues. The germline V and J ends were trimmed by 3 bases and 0 bases, with 9 bases remaining between them. The CDR3 reads CASSWFYATNEKLFF. In DNA form, the CDR3 reads TGTGCCAGCAGCTGGTTCTACGCAACTAATGAAAAACTGTTTTTT. The variable domain in full, with the rest retrieved from reference TRBV5-6 and TRBJ1-4, is DAGVTQSPTHLIKTRGQQVTLRCSPKSGHDTVSWYQQALGQGPQFIFQYYEEEERQRGNFPDRFSGHQFPNYSSELNVNALLLGDSALYLCASSWFYATNEKLFFGSGTQLSVL.

This clone was picked up one time. The V and J genes are TRBV9 and TRBJ2-6; 11 positions match TRBD2. The CDR3 loop spans 19 amino acids. The germline CDR1 and CDR2 sequences are SGDLS and YYNGEE. The V and J ends lost 0 bases and 4 bases, in that order; junction bases with no gene match: 9. CDR3 coding DNA: TGTGCCAGCAGCGTAGGCCTAGCGGGGGGCCCGTCGGGGGCCAACGTCCTGACTTTC. As protein: CASSVGLAGGPSGANVLTF.

The rearrangement links TRBV7-9 to TRBJ2-7, with TRBD2 as a possible D gene (6 bases). CDR3 size: 15 residues. The V and J ends lost 5 bases and 3 bases respectively, with 17 bases between them. Germline lookup yields CDR1 SEHNR and CDR2 FQNEAQ (reference sequence). The CDR3 sequence is CASSPVEGGSYEQYF. DNA of the CDR3: TGTGCCAGCAGCCCCGTCGAGGGAGGAAGCTACGAGCAGTACTTC.

This clone has just a few counts. The CDR3 DNA follows: TGCGCCAGCAGATACGCGTCGGGAGGACAGGGGGCGCGCGGCTATGGCTACACCTTC. Encoded protein: CASRYASGGQGARGYGYTF. J is TRBJ1-2 and V is TRBV4-1, with 11 positions matching TRBD1. The CDR3 contains 19 residues. Germline V gives CDR1 MGHRA, CDR2 YSYEKL. V dropped 6 bases and J dropped 4; count of bases not matched to a gene: 19.

The chain has TRBV18 and TRBJ2-7; D not resolved. V lost 2 bases and J 3 bases, leaving 5 bases between the germline ends. The CDR3 runs to 12 residues. Germline loops: CDR1 KGHSH, CDR2 LQKENI. CDR3 sequence reads: CASSPTGYEQYF. DNA for the CDR3: TGTGCCAGCTCACCAACCGGCTACGAGCAGTACTTC.